The clone carrying this TCR beta chain was observed many times. What it recognizes is unknown. With two-round multiplex PCR, TCR beta CDR3 sequences were amplified from genomic DNA. The first round of PCR was done with primers that matched each TRBV and TRBJ gene. From the multiplex PCR reads, TCRdb called clonotypes with MiXCR, one entry per CDR3 protein. The table has approximately 41,000 distinct CDR3 sequences, less than 25% seen once. CDR1 is SGHTA, CDR2 FQGNSA, per germline. Trimming took 2 bases from V and 6 from J, leaving 20 bases between them. This CDR3 contains 17 residues. This entry belongs to a study of prognosis after radiotherapy for stage I lung cancer. In the study overall: Every patient with non-small cell lung cancer was judged medically inoperable. General study points: Counted unique TCR clones declined after stereotactic body radiation therapy (median approximately 9,600 versus 7,200). Reports indicated that TRBV and TRBJ gene usage differed between patients with and without metastases, including differences in several V and a couple of J genes after SBRT.

The clonotype comes from a donor over 45 with non-small cell lung cancer. This sample comprised PBMCs, obtained before or after stereotactic body radiation therapy (not recorded which). V is TRBV7-2 and J is TRBJ2-1; the D is unclear. The CDR3 nucleotides read TGTGCCAGCAGCTTAACCGGATTGGCTGCAGGACGCAATGAGCAGTTCTTC. This gives the protein CASSLTGLAAGRNEQFF.